This T cell receptor beta chain was documented in a study of shared clonotypes between healthy human individuals. Selected positively for CCR7 and CD45RO-negative, naive CD8 cells excluded terminally differentiated effector memory CD45RA+ cells. This table comes from immunoSEQ multiplex PCR, and its TCRdb copy is limited to in-frame clones, with some not included. The sample includes about 2.1 million clones, 85% to 95% of them seen just once. Trimming cost V 5 bases and J 5 bases; bases outside gene matches: 2. Germline CDR1 is SGHDT and CDR2 is YYEEEE. CDR3 size: 12 residues. The chain links TRBV5-6 to TRBJ1-2; TRBD1 matches 8 bases. The specimen was naive CD8+ T cells from PBMCs. This clonotype originated in a man aged 18 to 30 in good health. Some clones in this sample may be carry-over from other donors' samples. CDR3 in amino acids: CASSDRGYGYTF. In DNA form, the CDR3 reads TGTGCCAGCAGTGACAGGGGTTATGGCTACACCTTC.